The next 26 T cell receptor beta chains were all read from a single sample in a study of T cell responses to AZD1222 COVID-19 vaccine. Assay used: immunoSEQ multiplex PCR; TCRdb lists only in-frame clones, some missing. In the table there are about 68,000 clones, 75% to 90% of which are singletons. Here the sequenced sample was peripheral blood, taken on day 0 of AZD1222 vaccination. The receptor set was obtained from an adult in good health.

The CDR3: CASSLEHISQARWKNNEQFF. The DNA of the CDR3 is TGTGCCAGCAGCTTAGAACATATCTCCCAGGCCAGGTGGAAGAACAATGAGCAGTTCTTC. This chain connects TRBV11-2 to TRBJ2-1, with no clear D. Trimming took off 0 bases at V and 5 bases at J, with 26 bases between the two ends. Germline values: CDR1 SGHAT, CDR2 FQNNGV. There are 20 residues in the CDR3.

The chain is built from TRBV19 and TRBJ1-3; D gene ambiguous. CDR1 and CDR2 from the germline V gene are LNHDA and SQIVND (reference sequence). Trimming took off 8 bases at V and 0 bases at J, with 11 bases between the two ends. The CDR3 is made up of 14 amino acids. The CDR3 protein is CASARGSSGNTIYF. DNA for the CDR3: TGTGCCAGTGCTCGAGGTTCCTCTGGAAACACCATATATTTT.

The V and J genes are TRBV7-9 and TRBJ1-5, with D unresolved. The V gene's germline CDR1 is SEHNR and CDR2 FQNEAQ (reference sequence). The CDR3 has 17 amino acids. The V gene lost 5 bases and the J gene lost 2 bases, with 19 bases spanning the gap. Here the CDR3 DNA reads TGTGCCAGCAGCCGAACTTCCAAGGGCGGAGGCAATCAGCCCCAGCATTTT. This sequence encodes CASSRTSKGGGNQPQHF.

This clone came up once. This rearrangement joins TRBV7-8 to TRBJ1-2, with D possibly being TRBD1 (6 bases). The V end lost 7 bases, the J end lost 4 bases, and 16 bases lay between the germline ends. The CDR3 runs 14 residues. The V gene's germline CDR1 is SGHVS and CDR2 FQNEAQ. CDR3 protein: CASTLTGLAYGYTF. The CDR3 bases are TGTGCCAGCACCCTCACAGGGCTTGCCTATGGCTACACCTTC. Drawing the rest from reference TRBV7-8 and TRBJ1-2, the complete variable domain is GAGVSQSPRYKVAKRGQDVALRCDPISGHVSLFWYQQALGQGPEFLTYFQNEAQLDKSGLPSDRFFAERPEGSVSTLKIQRTQQEDSAVYLCASTLTGLAYGYTFGSGTRLTVV.

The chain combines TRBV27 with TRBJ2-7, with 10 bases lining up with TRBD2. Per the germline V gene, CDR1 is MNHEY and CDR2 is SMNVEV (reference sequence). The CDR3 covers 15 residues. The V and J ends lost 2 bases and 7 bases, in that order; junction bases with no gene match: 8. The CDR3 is CASSLHSGLAAEQYF. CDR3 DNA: TGTGCCAGCAGTTTACACAGCGGACTAGCGGCGGAGCAGTACTTC.

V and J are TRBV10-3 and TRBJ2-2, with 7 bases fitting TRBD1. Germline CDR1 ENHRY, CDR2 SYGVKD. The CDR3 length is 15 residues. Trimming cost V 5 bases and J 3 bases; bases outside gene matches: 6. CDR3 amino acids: CAISIQGPDTGELFF. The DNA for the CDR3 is TGTGCCATCAGTATACAGGGGCCCGACACCGGGGAGCTGTTTTTT.

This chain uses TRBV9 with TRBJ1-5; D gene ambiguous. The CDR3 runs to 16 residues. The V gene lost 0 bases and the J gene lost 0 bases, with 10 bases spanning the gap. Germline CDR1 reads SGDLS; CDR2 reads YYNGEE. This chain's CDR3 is CASSVGSADSNQPQHF. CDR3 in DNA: TGTGCCAGCAGCGTAGGTTCGGCGGATAGCAATCAGCCCCAGCATTTT.

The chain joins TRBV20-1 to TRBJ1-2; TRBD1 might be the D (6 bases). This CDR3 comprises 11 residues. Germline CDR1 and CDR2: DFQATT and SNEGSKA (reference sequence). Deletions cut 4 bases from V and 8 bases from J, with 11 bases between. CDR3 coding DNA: TGCAGTGCTATAAGGACAGACGGCTACACCTTC. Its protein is CSAIRTDGYTF.

DNA of the CDR3: TGCGCCAGCAGCCAAGTAAACCTGGGGTACAATGAGCAGTTCTTC. As protein: CASSQVNLGYNEQFF. The chain links TRBV4-1 to TRBJ2-1; D uncertain. CDR3 length: 15 residues. V was cut by 1 base and J by 4 bases, with 11 bases left in between. CDR1 and CDR2 (germline): MGHRA, YSYEKL.

The CDR3, as DNA: TGTGCCAGCAGTTACCATAACAGGGAGAACACTGAAGCTTTCTTT. Its protein product is CASSYHNRENTEAFF. The chain joins TRBV6-2 or TRBV6-3 to TRBJ1-1; a possible D gene is TRBD1 (6 bases). This CDR3 region has 15 residues. Trimming took 2 bases from V and 1 from J, leaving 11 bases between them. Germline CDR1 is MNHEY and CDR2 is SVGEGT.

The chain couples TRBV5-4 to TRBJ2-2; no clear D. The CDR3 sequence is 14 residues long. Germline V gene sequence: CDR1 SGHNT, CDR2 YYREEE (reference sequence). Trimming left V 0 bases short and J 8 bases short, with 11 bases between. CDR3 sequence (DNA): TGTGCCAGCAGCTTGGATCCTACCCTGGGGGAGCTGTTTTTT. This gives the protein CASSLDPTLGELFF.

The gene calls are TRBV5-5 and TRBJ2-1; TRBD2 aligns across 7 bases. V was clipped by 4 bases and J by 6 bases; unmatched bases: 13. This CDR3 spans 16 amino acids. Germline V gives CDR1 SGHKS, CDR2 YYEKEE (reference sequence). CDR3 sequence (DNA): TGTGCCAGCAGCGGGACGATACTAGCGCCTCTCAATGAGCAGTTCTTC. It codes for CASSGTILAPLNEQFF.

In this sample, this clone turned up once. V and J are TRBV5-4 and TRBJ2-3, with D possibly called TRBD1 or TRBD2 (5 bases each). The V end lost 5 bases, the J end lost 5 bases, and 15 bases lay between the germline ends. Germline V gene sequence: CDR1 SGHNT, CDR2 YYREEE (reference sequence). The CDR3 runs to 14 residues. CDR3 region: CASSSGTERDTQYF. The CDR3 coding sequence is TGTGCCAGCAGTTCAGGGACGGAACGAGATACGCAGTATTTT.

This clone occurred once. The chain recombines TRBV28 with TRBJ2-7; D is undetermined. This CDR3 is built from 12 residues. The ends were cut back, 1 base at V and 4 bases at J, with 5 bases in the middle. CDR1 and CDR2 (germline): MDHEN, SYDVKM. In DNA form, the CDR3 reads TGTGCCAGCAGTTTATTAGGGTACGAGCAGTACTTC. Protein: CASSLLGYEQYF.

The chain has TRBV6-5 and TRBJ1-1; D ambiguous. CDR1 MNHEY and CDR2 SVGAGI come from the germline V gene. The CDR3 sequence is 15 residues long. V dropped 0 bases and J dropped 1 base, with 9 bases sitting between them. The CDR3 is CASSYSPIGNTEAFF. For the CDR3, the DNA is TGTGCCAGCAGTTACTCGCCCATCGGGAACACTGAAGCTTTCTTT.

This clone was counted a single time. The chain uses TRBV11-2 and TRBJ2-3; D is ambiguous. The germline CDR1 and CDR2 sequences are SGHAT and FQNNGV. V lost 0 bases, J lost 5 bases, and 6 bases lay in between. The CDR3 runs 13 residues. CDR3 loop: CASSLDRVDTQYF. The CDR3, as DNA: TGTGCCAGCAGCTTAGATCGGGTAGATACGCAGTATTTT.

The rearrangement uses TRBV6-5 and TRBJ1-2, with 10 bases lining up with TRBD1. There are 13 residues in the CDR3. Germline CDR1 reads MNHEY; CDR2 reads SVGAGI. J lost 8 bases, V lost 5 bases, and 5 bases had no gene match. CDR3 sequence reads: CASSPGTGEGYTF. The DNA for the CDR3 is TGTGCCAGCAGTCCCGGGACAGGGGAAGGCTACACCTTC.

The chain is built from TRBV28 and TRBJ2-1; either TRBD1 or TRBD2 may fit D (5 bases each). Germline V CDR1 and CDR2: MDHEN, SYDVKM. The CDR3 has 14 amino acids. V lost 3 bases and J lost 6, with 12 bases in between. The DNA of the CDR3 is TGTGCCAGCAGTTTTACCGTTGGGGGCAATGAGCAGTTCTTC. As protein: CASSFTVGGNEQFF.

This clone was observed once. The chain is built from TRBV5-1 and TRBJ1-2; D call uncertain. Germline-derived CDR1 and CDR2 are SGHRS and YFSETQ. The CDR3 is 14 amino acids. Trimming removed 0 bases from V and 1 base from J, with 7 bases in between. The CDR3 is CASSLAPDNYGYTF. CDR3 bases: TGCGCCAGCAGCTTGGCCCCAGATAACTATGGCTACACCTTC.

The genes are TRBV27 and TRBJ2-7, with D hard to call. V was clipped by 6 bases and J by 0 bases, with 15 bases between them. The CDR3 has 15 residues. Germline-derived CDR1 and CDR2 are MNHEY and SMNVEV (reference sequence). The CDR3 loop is CASRSGVGFSYEQYF. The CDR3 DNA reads TGTGCCAGCAGGTCGGGCGTAGGGTTCTCCTACGAGCAGTACTTC.

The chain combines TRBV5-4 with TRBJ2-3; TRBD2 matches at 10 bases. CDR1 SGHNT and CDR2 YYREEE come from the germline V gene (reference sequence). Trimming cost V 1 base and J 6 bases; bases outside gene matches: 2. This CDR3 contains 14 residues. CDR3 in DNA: TGTGCCAGCAGCTTGAGCGGGGGGGTTGATACGCAGTATTTT. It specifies CASSLSGGVDTQYF.

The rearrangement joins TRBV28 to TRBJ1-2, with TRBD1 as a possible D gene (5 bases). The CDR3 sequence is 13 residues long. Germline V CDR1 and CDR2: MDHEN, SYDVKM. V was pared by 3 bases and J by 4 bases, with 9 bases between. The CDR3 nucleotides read TGTGCCAGCAGTTTCGTGGGGCGCTATGGCTACACCTTC. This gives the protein CASSFVGRYGYTF.

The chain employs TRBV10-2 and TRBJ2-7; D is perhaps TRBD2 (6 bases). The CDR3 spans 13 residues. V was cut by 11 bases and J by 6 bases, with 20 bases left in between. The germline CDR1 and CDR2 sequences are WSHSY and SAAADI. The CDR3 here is CAAGWAGSGEQYF. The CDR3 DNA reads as TGCGCCGCGGGGTGGGCAGGTTCGGGCGAGCAGTACTTC.

For the CDR3, the DNA is TGTGCCAGCACCCCACGGAATGCAGATACGCAGTATTTT. Amino acid sequence: CASTPRNADTQYF. The chain joins TRBV6-2 or TRBV6-3 to TRBJ2-3, with D hard to call. Between the trimmed V and J ends, which lost 7 bases and 4 bases, there was a span of 12 bases. Germline values: CDR1 MNHEY, CDR2 SVGEGT. This CDR3 is built from 13 residues.

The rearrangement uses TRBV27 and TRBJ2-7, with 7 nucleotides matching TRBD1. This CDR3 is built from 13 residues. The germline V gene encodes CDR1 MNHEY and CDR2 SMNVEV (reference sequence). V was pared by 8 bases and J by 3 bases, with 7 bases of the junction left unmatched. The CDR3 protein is CASGQELGYEQYF. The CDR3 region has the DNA TGTGCCAGCGGACAGGAGTTGGGCTACGAGCAGTACTTC.

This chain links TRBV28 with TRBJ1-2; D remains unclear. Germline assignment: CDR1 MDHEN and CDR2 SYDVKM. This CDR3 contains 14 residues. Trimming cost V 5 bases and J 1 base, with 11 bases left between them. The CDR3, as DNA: TGTGCCAGCAGTCCCCATAGCGATAACTATGGCTACACCTTC. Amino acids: CASSPHSDNYGYTF.